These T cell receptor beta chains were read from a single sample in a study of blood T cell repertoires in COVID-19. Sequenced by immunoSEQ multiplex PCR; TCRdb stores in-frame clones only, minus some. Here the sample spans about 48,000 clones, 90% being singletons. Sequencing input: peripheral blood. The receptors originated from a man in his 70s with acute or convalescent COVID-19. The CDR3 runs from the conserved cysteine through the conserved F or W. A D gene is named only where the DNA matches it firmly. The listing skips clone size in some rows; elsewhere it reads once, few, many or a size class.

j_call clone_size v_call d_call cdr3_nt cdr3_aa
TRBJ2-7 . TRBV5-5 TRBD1 TGTGCCAGCAGCTTGGGACGGACAGGGTTCTACGAGCAGTACTTC CASSLGRTGFYEQYF
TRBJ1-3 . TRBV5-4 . TGTGCCAGCAGCCCCTCCGCAGGGGCTGGAAACACCATATATTTT CASSPSAGAGNTIYF
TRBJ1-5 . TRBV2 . TGTGCCAGCAGTAAGAGACAGGTAAACAACAATCAGCCCCAGCATTTT CASSKRQVNNNQPQHF
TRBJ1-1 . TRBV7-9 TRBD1 TGTGCCAGCAGCACAGGGGTCACTGAAGCTTTCTTT CASSTGVTEAFF
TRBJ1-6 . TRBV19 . TGTGCCAGTAGCCTTACTCAGGGGAGATATAATTCACCCCTCCACTTT CASSLTQGRYNSPLHF
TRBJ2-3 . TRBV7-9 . TGTGCCAGCAGCTTATCAGCGGATACGCAGTATTTT CASSLSADTQYF
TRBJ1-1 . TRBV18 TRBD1 TGTGCCAGCTCACTCGGCCAGGGGGTGAACACTGAAGCTTTCTTT CASSLGQGVNTEAFF
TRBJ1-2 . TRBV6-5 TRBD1 TGTGCCAGCAGCCAAGACAGGGGGAGAGACTATGGCTACACCTTC CASSQDRGRDYGYTF
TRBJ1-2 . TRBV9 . TGTGCCAGCAGCGTCGGGATTCGGGGCTACACCTTC CASSVGIRGYTF
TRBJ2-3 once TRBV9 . TGTGCCAGCAGCGAGGGACATCGCACAGATACGCAGTATTTT CASSEGHRTDTQYF
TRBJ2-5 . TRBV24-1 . TGTGCCACCAGTGATGCAGGGGGGCGAGAGACCCAGTACTTC CATSDAGGRETQYF
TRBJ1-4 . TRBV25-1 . TGTGCCAGCAGTGAATTTATATCCGGCGGGGAGGAACTGTTTTTT CASSEFISGGEELFF
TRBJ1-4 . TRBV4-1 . TGCGCCAGCAGCCAATCGGGAGCATCTAATGAAAAACTGTTTTTT CASSQSGASNEKLFF
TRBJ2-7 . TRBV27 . TGTGCCAGCAAAACCACTAGTGGTCCCTACGAGCAGTACTTC CASKTTSGPYEQYF
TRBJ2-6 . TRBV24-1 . TGTGCCACCAGTGACAAACAGGGAGCTGGGGCCAACGTCCTGACTTTC CATSDKQGAGANVLTF
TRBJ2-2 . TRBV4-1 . TGCGCCAGCAGGAACGGGCAGGGTGTGGCTGGCGGGGAGCTGTTTTTT CASRNGQGVAGGELFF
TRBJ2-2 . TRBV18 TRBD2 TGTGCCAGCTCACCGCAACAGCGGGGGCCCACCGGGGAGCTGTTTTTT CASSPQQRGPTGELFF
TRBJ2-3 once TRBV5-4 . TGTGCCAGCAGCTTGACACAGGGCCCCACAGATACGCAGTATTTT CASSLTQGPTDTQYF
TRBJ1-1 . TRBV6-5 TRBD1 TGTGCCAGCATGAGATCAGGGGGCCGGACTGAAGCTTTCTTT CASMRSGGRTEAFF
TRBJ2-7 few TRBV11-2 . TGTGCCAGCAGCTTTCAACCTAATAGCAAGCAGTACTTC CASSFQPNSKQYF
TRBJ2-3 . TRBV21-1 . TGTGCCAGCAGGGGGCCGGAGTCAGATACGCAGTATTTT CASRGPESDTQYF
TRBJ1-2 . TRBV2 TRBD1 TGTGCCAGCAGTCCCGGACAGGGCGACTATGGCTACACCTTC CASSPGQGDYGYTF
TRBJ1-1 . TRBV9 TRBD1 TGTGCCAGCAGCGACAGGGGGAACACTGAAGCTTTCTTT CASSDRGNTEAFF
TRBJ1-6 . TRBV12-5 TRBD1 TGTGCTAGTGGTACCGGGACAGGGAATTCACCCCTCCACTTT CASGTGTGNSPLHF
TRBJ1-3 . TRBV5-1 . TGCGCCAGCAGCTTGGACCCAGGGAGGAACACCATATATTTT CASSLDPGRNTIYF
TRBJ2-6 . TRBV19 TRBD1 TGTGCCAGTATTACGACAGGGACTGGGGCCAACGTCCTGACTTTC CASITTGTGANVLTF
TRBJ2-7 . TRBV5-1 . TGCGCCAGCAGCTTCGAAGGGACAACCTACGAGCAGTACTTC CASSFEGTTYEQYF
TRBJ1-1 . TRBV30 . TGTGCCTGGAGTGTCTCGCAGGGTGAAGCTTTCTTT CAWSVSQGEAFF
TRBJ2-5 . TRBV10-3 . TGTGCCATCAGGGGACTTGAGGAAGAGACCCAGTACTTC CAIRGLEEETQYF
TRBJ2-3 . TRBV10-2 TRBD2 TGCGCCAGCAGCCGCACTCTAGCGGGGTCCTCCACAGATACGCAGTATTTT CASSRTLAGSSTDTQYF
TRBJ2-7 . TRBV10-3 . TGTGCCATCAGTGAGACGATGGCCACCTACGAGCAGTACTTC CAISETMATYEQYF
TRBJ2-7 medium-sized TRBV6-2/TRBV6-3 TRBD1 TGTGCCAGCAGTTACTCGGGGACAGGATTAGAGCAGTACTTC CASSYSGTGLEQYF
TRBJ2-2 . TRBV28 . TGTGCCAGCAGAAATGGAGGGGCGAACACCGGGGAGCTGTTTTTT CASRNGGANTGELFF
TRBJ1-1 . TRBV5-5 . TGTGCCAGCAGCGTAGAGCTTAGCACTGAAGCTTTCTTT CASSVELSTEAFF
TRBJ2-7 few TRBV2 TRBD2 TGTGCCAGCAGTCCGGGACCAGCGGGGACCTACGAGCAGTACTTC CASSPGPAGTYEQYF
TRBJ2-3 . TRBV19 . TGTGCCAGTAGTGAGGCGGGCTCCAGCACAGATACGCAGTATTTT CASSEAGSSTDTQYF
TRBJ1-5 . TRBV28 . TGTGCCAGCAGTTTCCGAGGGAATATTATCAATCAGCCCCAGCATTTT CASSFRGNIINQPQHF
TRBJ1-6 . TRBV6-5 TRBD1 TGTGCCAGCAGGGGGACAGGGGCTTCACCCCTCCACTTT CASRGTGASPLHF
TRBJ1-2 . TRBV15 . TGTGCCACCAGCAGAGATCGAATGGCAACAAATGGCTACACCTTC CATSRDRMATNGYTF
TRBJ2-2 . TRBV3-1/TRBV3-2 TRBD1 TGTGCCAGCAGCCATCGGACAGGTCCAGGGACCGGGGAGCTGTTTTTT CASSHRTGPGTGELFF
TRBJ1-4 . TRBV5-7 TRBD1 TGTGCCAGCAGCTATACCGGGACAGATAATGAAAAACTGTTTTTT CASSYTGTDNEKLFF